This T cell receptor beta chain was retrieved from a study of T cell clonality in common variable immunodeficiency. Repertoires were generated with immunoSEQ multiplex PCR, while TCRdb's copy carries only in-frame clones and drops some. The profile covers approximately 44,000 clones, none occurring a single time. This clone was seen ten or more times. Its antigen is unidentified. Coverage ceases 3 residues before the CDR3 finishes, and the germline J gene fills in the end. CDR1 is LNHDA, CDR2 SQIVND, per germline (reference sequence). The CDR3 spans 14 residues. V shed 3 bases and J 9 bases; nucleotides not matched to a gene: 4. Study findings and constraints: CVID subjects had higher TCRbeta clonality than healthy controls, most marked in about a third.

The receptor was isolated from a person between 18 and 75 years old in good health. The V gene is TRBV19, the J gene TRBJ2-1, with 11 bases aligning to TRBD1. Sequences were obtained from peripheral blood mononuclear cells. The chain's CDR3 is CASSIGQGAGEQFF. CDR3 bases read: TGTGCCAGTAGTATCGGACAGGGGGCGGGTGAG. Supplemented by reference TRBV19 and TRBJ2-1, the full variable domain reads DGGITQSPKYLFRKEGQNVTLSCEQNLNHDAMYWYRQDPGQGLRLIYYSQIVNDFQKGDIAEGYSVSREKKESFPLTVTSAQKNPTAFYLCASSIGQGAGEQFFGPGTRLTVL.